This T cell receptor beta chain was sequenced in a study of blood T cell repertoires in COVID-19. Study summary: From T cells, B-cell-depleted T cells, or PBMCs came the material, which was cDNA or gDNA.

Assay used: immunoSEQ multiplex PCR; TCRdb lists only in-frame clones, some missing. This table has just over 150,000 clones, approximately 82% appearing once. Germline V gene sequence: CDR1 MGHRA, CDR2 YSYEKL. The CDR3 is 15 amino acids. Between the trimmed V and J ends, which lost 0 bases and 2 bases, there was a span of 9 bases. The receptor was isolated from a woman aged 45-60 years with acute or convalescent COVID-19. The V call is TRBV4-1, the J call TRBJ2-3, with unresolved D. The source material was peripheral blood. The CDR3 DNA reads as TGCGCCAGCAGCCAAGAAATGGAGAACACAGATACGCAGTATTTT. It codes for CASSQEMENTDTQYF.